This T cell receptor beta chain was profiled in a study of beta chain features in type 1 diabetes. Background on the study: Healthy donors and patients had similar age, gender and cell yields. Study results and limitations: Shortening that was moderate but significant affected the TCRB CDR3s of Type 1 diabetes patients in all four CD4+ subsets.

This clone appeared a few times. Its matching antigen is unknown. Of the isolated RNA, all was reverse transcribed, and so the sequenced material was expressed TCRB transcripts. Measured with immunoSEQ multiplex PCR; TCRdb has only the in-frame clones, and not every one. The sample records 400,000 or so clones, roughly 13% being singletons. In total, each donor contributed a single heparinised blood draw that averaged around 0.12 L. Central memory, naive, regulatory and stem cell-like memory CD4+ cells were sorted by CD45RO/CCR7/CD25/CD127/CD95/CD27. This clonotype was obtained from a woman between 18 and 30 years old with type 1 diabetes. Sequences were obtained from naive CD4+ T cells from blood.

This CDR3 is CASNQGTPNQPQHF. CDR3 coding DNA: TGTGCCAGCAACCAGGGGACCCCTAATCAGCCCCAGCATTTT. V is TRBV28 and J is TRBJ1-5; D is perhaps TRBD1 (6 bases). The length of the CDR3 is 14 residues. Germline assignment: CDR1 MDHEN and CDR2 SYDVKM. With 7 bases removed from V and 4 bases from J, the gap between germline ends came to 14 bases.